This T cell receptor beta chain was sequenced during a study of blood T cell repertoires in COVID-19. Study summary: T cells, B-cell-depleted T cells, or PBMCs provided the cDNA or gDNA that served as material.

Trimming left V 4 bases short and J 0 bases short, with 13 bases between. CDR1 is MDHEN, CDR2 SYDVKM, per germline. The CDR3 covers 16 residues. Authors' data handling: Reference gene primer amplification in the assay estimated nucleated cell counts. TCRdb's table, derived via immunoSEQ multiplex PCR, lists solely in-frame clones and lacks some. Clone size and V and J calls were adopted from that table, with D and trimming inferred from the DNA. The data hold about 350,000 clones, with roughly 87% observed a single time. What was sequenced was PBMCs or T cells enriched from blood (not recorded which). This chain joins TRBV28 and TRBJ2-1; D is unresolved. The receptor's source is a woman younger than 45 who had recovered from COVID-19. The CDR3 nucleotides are TGTGCCAGCAGTTCCGCAACGGTTGGCTCCTACAATGAGCAGTTCTTC. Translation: CASSSATVGSYNEQFF.